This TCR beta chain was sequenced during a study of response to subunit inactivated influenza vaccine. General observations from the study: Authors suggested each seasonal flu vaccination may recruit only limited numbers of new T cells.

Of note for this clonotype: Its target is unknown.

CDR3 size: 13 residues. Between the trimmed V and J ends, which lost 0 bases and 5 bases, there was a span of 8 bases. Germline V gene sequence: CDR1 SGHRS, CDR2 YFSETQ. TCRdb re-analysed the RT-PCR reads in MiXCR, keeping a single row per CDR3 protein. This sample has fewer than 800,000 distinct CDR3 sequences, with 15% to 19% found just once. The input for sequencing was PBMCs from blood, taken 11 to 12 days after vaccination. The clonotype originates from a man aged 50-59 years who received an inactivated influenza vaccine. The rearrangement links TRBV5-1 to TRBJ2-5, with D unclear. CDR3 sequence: CASSLVHLETQYF. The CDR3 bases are TGCGCCAGCAGCTTGGTTCATTTGGAGACCCAGTACTTC.